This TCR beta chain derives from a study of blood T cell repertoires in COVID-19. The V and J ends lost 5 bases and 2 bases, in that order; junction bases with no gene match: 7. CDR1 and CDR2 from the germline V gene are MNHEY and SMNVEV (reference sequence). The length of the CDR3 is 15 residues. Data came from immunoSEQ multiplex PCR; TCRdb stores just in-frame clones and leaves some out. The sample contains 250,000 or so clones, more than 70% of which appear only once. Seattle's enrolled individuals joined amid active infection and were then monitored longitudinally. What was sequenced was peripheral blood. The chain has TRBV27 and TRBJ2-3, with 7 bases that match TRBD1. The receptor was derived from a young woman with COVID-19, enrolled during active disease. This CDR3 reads CASSLRDRPTDTQYF. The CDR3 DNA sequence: TGTGCCAGCAGTCTCCGGGACAGACCCACAGATACGCAGTATTTT.